The 29 T cell receptor beta chains below come from one sample, sequenced in a study of T cell responses to AZD1222 COVID-19 vaccine. Libraries were prepared by immunoSEQ multiplex PCR; TCRdb keeps only in-frame clonotypes and omits some of them. The data contain 130,000 to 150,000 clones, more than 85% of them seen just once; the ten biggest clones take up approximately 2.1%. This specimen was peripheral blood, taken on day 0 of AZD1222 vaccination. These receptors all stem from an adult in good health.

The V gene is TRBV7-2, the J gene TRBJ1-1; D possibly corresponds to TRBD1 (6 bases). The ends were cut back, 4 bases at V and 6 bases at J, with 12 bases in the middle. CDR3 length: 13 amino acids. The germline V gene has CDR1 SGHTA and CDR2 FQGNSA. Written as DNA, the CDR3 is TGTGCCAGCAGCTCGTACAGGGTCGCTGAAGCTTTCTTT. It codes for CASSSYRVAEAFF.

This clone was detected only once. Other DNA sequences in this sample translate to the same CDR3. The CDR3 protein is CASSLGQGVSPLHF. CDR3 sequence (DNA): TGTGCCAGCAGCTTAGGGCAGGGGGTCTCACCCCTCCACTTT. The rearrangement uses TRBV7-9 and TRBJ1-6; 7 positions match TRBD1. The germline V gene encodes CDR1 SEHNR and CDR2 FQNEAQ (reference sequence). CDR3 size: 14 residues. Trimming cost V 1 base and J 10 bases; bases outside gene matches: 4.

The chain joins TRBV14 to TRBJ2-5; the match to TRBD2 covers 12 bases. Germline V gives CDR1 SGHDN, CDR2 FVKESK. This CDR3 has 18 amino acids. After removal of 2 bases from V and 4 bases from J, the junction contained 11 bases not matched to a gene. CDR3 sequence reads: CASSQRRASGGARETQYF. The CDR3 bases are TGTGCCAGCAGCCAAAGGAGGGCTAGCGGGGGGGCCAGAGAGACCCAGTACTTC.

The gene calls are TRBV3-1 (or the pseudogene TRBV3-2) and TRBJ2-7; TRBD2 might be the D (7 bases). Per germline, CDR1 LGHDT and CDR2 YNNKEL (reference sequence). The CDR3 runs to 14 residues. V lost 3 bases, J lost 3 bases, and 12 bases lay in between. CDR3 DNA: TGTGCCAGCAGCCACGGACTAGGGGGCTACGAGCAGTACTTC. Its protein product is CASSHGLGGYEQYF.

The chain employs TRBV11-2 and TRBJ1-2; the D is unclear. The CDR3 is made up of 16 amino acids. Between the trimmed V and J ends, which lost 5 bases and 0 bases, there was a span of 16 bases. Germline loops: CDR1 SGHAT, CDR2 FQNNGV. CDR3: CASSPPGGRTNYGYTF. The CDR3 coding sequence is TGTGCCAGCAGCCCCCCCGGCGGGAGAACTAACTATGGCTACACCTTC.

This clone was detected once. The rearrangement uses TRBV6-6 and TRBJ1-3; D uncertain. The length of the CDR3 is 15 residues. Trimming shortened V by 0 bases and J by 3 bases, and 9 bases separated the two germline ends. Germline V gene lookup returns CDR1 MNHNY and CDR2 SVGAGI (reference sequence). The CDR3 bases are TGTGCCAGCAGTTACTCTAGGGCAAGTGGAAACACCATATATTTT. Translated: CASSYSRASGNTIYF.

The chain has TRBV9 and TRBJ1-1; D is undetermined. V was clipped by 0 bases and J by 1 base, with 7 bases between them. The germline gives CDR1 SGDLS, CDR2 YYNGEE. The CDR3 contains 14 residues. CDR3 nucleotides: TGTGCCAGCAGCGTAGAACGGTGGAACACTGAAGCTTTCTTT. The encoded protein is CASSVERWNTEAFF.

This chain joins TRBV5-1 and TRBJ1-1; 8 bases match TRBD1. The ends lost 1 base at V and 2 bases at J; junction bases unmatched: 7. CDR1 is SGHRS, CDR2 YFSETQ, per germline. The CDR3 extends over 16 amino acids. The chain's CDR3 is CASSLRQGARNTEAFF. CDR3 coding DNA: TGCGCCAGCAGCTTGAGGCAGGGGGCCCGAAACACTGAAGCTTTCTTT.

The chain combines TRBV9 with TRBJ2-1, with D possibly being TRBD1 or TRBD2 (5 bases each). V dropped 1 base and J dropped 0 bases, with 14 bases sitting between them. The germline V gene encodes CDR1 SGDLS and CDR2 YYNGEE. There are 17 residues in the CDR3. CDR3 DNA sequence: TGTGCCAGCAGCGTAACGGGACGCCCAAGCTCCTACAATGAGCAGTTCTTC. Encoded protein: CASSVTGRPSSYNEQFF.

This clone is a singleton in its sample. The chain couples TRBV11-2 to TRBJ2-7; 7 bases match TRBD1. The CDR3 has 14 residues. CDR1 and CDR2 (germline): SGHAT, FQNNGV. With 1 base clipped from V and 3 bases from J, the junction kept 3 bases outside the gene matches. As DNA, the CDR3 is TGTGCCAGCAGCTTAGTCGACAGGGTCTACGAGCAGTACTTC. Protein product: CASSLVDRVYEQYF.

V usage is TRBV10-2 and J usage is TRBJ2-1, with D perhaps TRBD2 (6 bases). The V and J ends lost 6 bases and 7 bases respectively, with 16 bases between them. Germline CDR1 reads WSHSY; CDR2 reads SAAADI. There are 14 residues in the CDR3. CDR3 sequence reads: CASSLGPGGNEQFF. The CDR3 bases are TGCGCCAGCAGCCTGGGACCCGGAGGGAATGAGCAGTTCTTC.

J is TRBJ1-1 and V is TRBV2; D is possibly TRBD1 (5 bases). Germline assignment: CDR1 SNHLY and CDR2 FYNNEI. The CDR3 has 13 residues. V was shortened by 5 bases and J by 4 bases, with 11 bases between the two germline ends. The chain's CDR3 is CASSPRGGTEAFF. As DNA, the CDR3 is TGTGCCAGCAGTCCCCGGGGGGGCACTGAAGCTTTCTTT.

V is TRBV6-5 and J is TRBJ1-6, with a tentative D call TRBD1 (6 bases). Germline assignment: CDR1 MNHEY and CDR2 SVGAGI. V was clipped by 7 bases and J by 9 bases, with 19 bases between them. CDR3 length: 15 amino acids. The CDR3 loop is CASKVRVQGTSPLHF. Here the CDR3 DNA reads TGTGCCAGCAAGGTACGGGTACAGGGCACTTCACCCCTCCACTTT.

V and J are TRBV2 and TRBJ2-2, with 8 bases identical to TRBD2. Germline V gives CDR1 SNHLY, CDR2 FYNNEI. The V and J ends lost 2 bases and 6 bases, in that order; junction bases with no gene match: 8. The length of the CDR3 is 16 residues. CDR3 sequence (DNA): TGTGCCAGCAGTGAATTTCGGGAGGGCCTCCCCGGGGAGCTGTTTTTT. It encodes CASSEFREGLPGELFF. Based on the CDR3 plus reference TRBV2 and TRBJ2-2, the full variable domain is EPEVTQTPSHQVTQMGQEVILRCVPISNHLYFYWYRQILGQKVEFLVSFYNNEISEKSEIFDDQFSVERPDGSNFTLKIRSTKLEDSAMYFCASSEFREGLPGELFFGEGSRLTVL.

The CDR3 sequence: CASSLTANSDSPLHF. CDR3 bases: TGTGCCAGCAGCTTAACAGCTAACTCTGATTCACCCCTCCACTTT. The chain carries TRBV7-9 and TRBJ1-6; D is undetermined. Per the germline V gene, CDR1 is SEHNR and CDR2 is FQNEAQ (reference sequence). This CDR3 is built from 15 residues. V was pared by 2 bases and J by 8 bases, with 13 bases between.

V usage is TRBV9 and J usage is TRBJ2-1, with TRBD1 matching 7 bases. Germline V gives CDR1 SGDLS, CDR2 YYNGEE. CDR3 length: 16 amino acids. The J segment lost 7 bases and the V segment lost 0 bases, leaving 10 bases of the junction unmatched. The CDR3 region has the DNA TGTGCCAGCAGCGTAGAAGGGACAGTGATTCCTAATGAGCAGTTCTTC. It codes for CASSVEGTVIPNEQFF.

This clone has more than one count but fewer than ten. The rearrangement uses TRBV7-9 and TRBJ1-1; TRBD1 agrees at 12 bases. The V and J ends lost 4 bases and 11 bases, in that order; junction bases with no gene match: 8. CDR3 length: 14 amino acids. Germline V gene lookup returns CDR1 SEHNR and CDR2 FQNEAQ (reference sequence). The DNA for the CDR3 is TGTGCCAGCAGCTCCCGGGACAGGGGGCTGGGGGCTTTCTTT. As protein: CASSSRDRGLGAFF.

The genes are TRBV6-5 and TRBJ1-1; unclear D gene. V was cut by 0 bases and J by 0 bases, with 11 bases left in between. Germline V gene lookup returns CDR1 MNHEY and CDR2 SVGAGI. The length of the CDR3 is 16 residues. The DNA of the CDR3 is TGTGCCAGCAGTTACTCGGGCGGATACTTGAACACTGAAGCTTTCTTT. Amino acids: CASSYSGGYLNTEAFF.

This chain links TRBV7-8 with TRBJ1-1, with 7 bases aligning to TRBD1. The CDR3 has 13 residues. Per the germline V gene, CDR1 is SGHVS and CDR2 is FQNEAQ. V lost 5 bases and J lost 3; bases outside the gene matches: 3. The CDR3 protein is CASSTGVYTEAFF. As DNA, the CDR3 is TGTGCCAGCAGCACAGGGGTTTACACTGAAGCTTTCTTT.

The rearrangement uses TRBV6-5 and TRBJ2-7; D gene unclear. The germline CDR1 and CDR2 sequences are MNHEY and SVGAGI. Deletions cut 6 bases from V and 6 bases from J, with 12 bases between. This CDR3 contains 12 residues. The CDR3 is CASSPRKPEQYF. The CDR3 DNA is TGTGCCAGCAGCCCACGAAAGCCCGAGCAGTACTTC.

The V and J genes are TRBV19 and TRBJ2-2; D is uncertain. V was trimmed by 10 bases and J by 6 bases, leaving 15 bases between them. The CDR3 has 13 amino acids. Germline V gene lookup returns CDR1 LNHDA and CDR2 SQIVND (reference sequence). The CDR3 nucleotides are TGTGCCACGACCCCGGTGGTATCCGGGGAGCTGTTTTTT. Residues: CATTPVVSGELFF.

The chain employs TRBV4-1 and TRBJ2-5; 8 bases line up with TRBD1. V trimming: 2 bases; J trimming: 4 bases; junction bases outside the gene matches: 6. The CDR3 totals 15 residues. Looked up from germline, CDR1 is MGHRA and CDR2 is YSYEKL. The CDR3 sequence is CASSQTRTGIETQYF. In DNA, the CDR3 is TGCGCCAGCAGCCAAACCCGGACAGGGATAGAGACCCAGTACTTC.

The genes are TRBV18 and TRBJ1-1, with TRBD1 matching 11 bases. The V and J ends lost 3 bases and 4 bases, in that order; junction bases with no gene match: 13. The germline V gene encodes CDR1 KGHSH and CDR2 LQKENI. CDR3 length: 18 amino acids. The CDR3 here is CASSPQSGQGARSTEAFF. The CDR3 DNA sequence: TGTGCCAGCTCACCCCAATCCGGACAGGGGGCTAGGAGCACTGAAGCTTTCTTT.

J is TRBJ1-5 and V is TRBV7-2; 7 bases map to TRBD1. The CDR3 has 13 residues. With 1 base clipped from V and 7 bases from J, the junction kept 1 base outside the gene matches. Per germline, CDR1 SGHTA and CDR2 FQGNSA. CDR3 DNA sequence: TGTGCCAGCAGCTTAGTGACAGGGCAGCCCCAGCATTTT. Protein: CASSLVTGQPQHF. The full variable domain, in which reference TRBV7-2 and TRBJ1-5 provide the parts outside the CDR3, is GAGVSQSPSNKVTEKGKDVELRCDPISGHTALYWYRQSLGQGLEFLIYFQGNSAPDKSGLPSDRFSAERTGGSVSTLTIQRTQQEDSAVYLCASSLVTGQPQHFGDGTRLSIL.

The J gene is TRBJ1-6, the V gene TRBV3-1 (or the pseudogene TRBV3-2), with D uncertain. Germline loops: CDR1 LGHDT, CDR2 YNNKEL (reference sequence). The CDR3 has 14 residues. V lost 4 bases to trimming and J lost 8 bases, with 12 bases between them. CDR3 in amino acids: CASSPDPGYSPLHF. As DNA, the CDR3 is TGTGCCAGCAGCCCCGATCCTGGGTATTCACCCCTCCACTTT.

The chain couples TRBV6-1 to TRBJ1-4, with D possibly being TRBD1 (6 bases). The germline CDR1 and CDR2 sequences are MNHNS and SASEGT. The CDR3 extends over 14 amino acids. Trimming took off 3 bases at V and 10 bases at J, with 15 bases between the two ends. This CDR3 is CASSDWGHGGKLFF. DNA of the CDR3: TGTGCCAGCAGTGATTGGGGACACGGGGGAAAACTGTTTTTT.

The chain carries TRBV5-4 and TRBJ2-7; the match to TRBD2 covers 8 bases. The CDR3 extends over 15 amino acids. Per the germline V gene, CDR1 is SGHNT and CDR2 is YYREEE (reference sequence). V trimming: 4 bases; J trimming: 3 bases; junction bases outside the gene matches: 9. Here the CDR3 reads CASSRTSGQDYEQYF. The CDR3 DNA sequence: TGTGCCAGCAGCCGTACTAGCGGCCAAGACTACGAGCAGTACTTC.

The chain joins TRBV11-1 to TRBJ2-7; D not resolved. The CDR3 extends over 13 amino acids. Trimming pared 5 bases from V and 3 bases from J, leaving 11 bases between. Germline-derived CDR1 and CDR2 are SGHAT and FQDESV (reference sequence). CDR3 sequence (DNA): TGTGCCAGCAGCCCCGTAACCAACTACGAGCAGTACTTC. Residues: CASSPVTNYEQYF.

The CDR3, as DNA: TGTGCCAGCAGTTTGAGGGCCGGGCGACCCCTCCACTTT. Its translation: CASSLRAGRPLHF. The chain is built from TRBV12-3 or TRBV12-4 and TRBJ1-6; D is unclear. V shed 3 bases and J shed 12 bases, with 12 bases lying between them. The CDR3 has 13 amino acids.